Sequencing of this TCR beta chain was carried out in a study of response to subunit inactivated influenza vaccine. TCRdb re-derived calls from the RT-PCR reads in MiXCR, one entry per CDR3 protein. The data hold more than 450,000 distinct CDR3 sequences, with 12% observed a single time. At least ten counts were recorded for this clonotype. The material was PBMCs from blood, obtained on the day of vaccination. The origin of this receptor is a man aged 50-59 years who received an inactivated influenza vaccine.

The CDR3 nucleotides read TGTGCCAGCAGTCGACAGGCATCGAACACCGGGGAGCTGTTTTTT. Protein: CASSRQASNTGELFF. The chain employs TRBV6-2 or TRBV6-3 and TRBJ2-2; D might be TRBD1 (6 bases). Germline V gene sequence: CDR1 MNHEY, CDR2 SVGEGT. CDR3 length: 15 residues. V was clipped by 5 bases and J by 0 bases, with 10 bases between them.